This T cell receptor beta chain was sequenced for a study of shared clonotypes between healthy human individuals. Study details: A donor's plate count was three for CD4 naive and three for CD4 memory; CD8 naive had two and CD8 memory one.

Concerning this clone itself: Its target is unknown. The identical CDR3 is also encoded by other nucleotide sequences in the sample.

Clones were sequenced by immunoSEQ multiplex PCR, and TCRdb holds only the in-frame ones, with some missing. The table includes some 2,100,000 clones, under 95% detected once. Naive CD8 cells comprised CD45RO-negative, CCR7-positively selected cells, excluding terminally differentiated effector memory CD45RA+ cells. None of the donors, who were healthy HIV-negative adults, had recently had acute infections or vaccinations. J gave up 3 bases and V 3 bases, and 2 bases lay outside the gene matches. The CDR3 runs to 13 residues. The germline V gene encodes CDR1 SGHDT and CDR2 YYEEEE. Findings of the study overall: The naive CD4 repertoires of a few donors were compared, and about 5% of clonotypes were shared.

The TCR was taken from a man aged 18 to 29 in good health. Some clones in this sample may be carry-over from other donors' samples. Sequencing was carried out using naive CD8+ T cells from PBMCs. The genes are TRBV5-6 and TRBJ2-7, with TRBD1 matching over 8 bases. In nucleotides, the CDR3 is TGTGCCAGCAGCTCGGGACAGGACTACGAGCAGTACTTC. Protein product: CASSSGQDYEQYF.